Given below is one T cell receptor beta chain in context. Libraries were prepared by immunoSEQ multiplex PCR; TCRdb keeps only in-frame clonotypes and omits some of them. The sample shows about 87,000 clones, just under 95% of them seen only once. This CDR3 comprises 12 residues. Per germline, CDR1 SGHNT and CDR2 YENEEA. V was trimmed by 5 bases and J by 6 bases, leaving 9 bases between them. The data belong to a study of T cell changes during pregnancy in multiple sclerosis. V usage is TRBV11-3 and J usage is TRBJ2-3; D perhaps matches TRBD2 (6 bases). Here the sequenced sample was peripheral blood, taken in the third trimester of pregnancy. This TCR came from a female donor in good health, enrolled as a control in a pregnancy study. For the CDR3, the DNA is TGTGCCAGCAGCGCTGGAGGGGATACGCAGTATTTT. As protein: CASSAGGDTQYF.